The 23 T cell receptor beta chains listed next were all sequenced from one sample in a study of control samples from healthy donors and cancer patients. Assay: immunoSEQ multiplex PCR; the TCRdb copy retains only in-frame clones and omits some. The sample yields approximately 44,000 clones, about 75% seen once. The sample was formalin-fixed, paraffin-embedded tissue. The receptors derive from a male donor with melanoma.

V usage is TRBV28 and J usage is TRBJ1-6, with 9 bases fitting TRBD1. Trimming removed 4 bases from V and 10 bases from J; junction bases left unmatched: 14. CDR1 is MDHEN and CDR2 is SYDVKM in the germline V gene. The CDR3 loop spans 17 amino acids. The CDR3 protein is CASSYRRTGTGWSPLHF. The CDR3 bases are TGTGCCAGCAGTTACCGACGGACCGGGACAGGGTGGTCACCCCTCCACTTT.

This clone was observed a handful of times. This chain links TRBV11-2 with TRBJ2-5; D not resolved. The germline gives CDR1 SGHAT, CDR2 FQNNGV. There are 15 residues in the CDR3. The V end lost 4 bases, the J end lost 2 bases, and 14 bases lay between the germline ends. CDR3 in amino acids: CASSSPPSNQETQYF. The CDR3 DNA reads TGTGCCAGCAGCTCCCCCCCAAGTAATCAAGAGACCCAGTACTTC. The full variable domain, rest sourced from reference TRBV11-2 and TRBJ2-5, is EAGVAQSPRYKIIEKRQSVAFWCNPISGHATLYWYQQILGQGPKLLIQFQNNGVVDDSQLPKDRFSAERLKGVDSTLKIQPAKLEDSAVYLCASSSPPSNQETQYFGPGTRLLVL.

The chain recombines TRBV19 with TRBJ2-7; 9 bases fit TRBD2. The V gene's germline CDR1 is LNHDA and CDR2 SQIVND (reference sequence). CDR3 length: 14 amino acids. Germline trimming cut 7 bases from V and 6 bases from J; bases unmatched to any gene: 10. In DNA, the CDR3 is TGTGCCAGTAAAGCGGGTAGCGGGAGAGGCGAGCAGTACTTC. Protein: CASKAGSGRGEQYF.

DNA for the CDR3: TGTGCCAGCAGAACTGGGACTAGCGGGAGTTGGGAGACCCAGTACTTC. This gives the protein CASRTGTSGSWETQYF. The chain employs TRBV7-2 and TRBJ2-5; TRBD2 matches at 14 bases. J lost 5 bases, V lost 6 bases, and 8 bases had no gene match. The CDR3 runs to 16 residues. Germline CDR1 reads SGHTA; CDR2 reads FQGNSA.

This clone was detected only once. The chain carries TRBV5-6 and TRBJ2-5; D possibly corresponds to TRBD2 (6 bases). The germline V gene encodes CDR1 SGHDT and CDR2 YYEEEE. Deletions cut 3 bases from V and 2 bases from J, with 14 bases between. CDR3 length: 15 amino acids. For the CDR3, the DNA is TGTGCCAGCAGCTGGGGGGTCCGCTCGCAAGAGACCCAGTACTTC. It specifies CASSWGVRSQETQYF.

V usage is TRBV7-8 and J usage is TRBJ2-3, with TRBD2 matching 10 bases. Germline CDR1 SGHVS, CDR2 FQNEAQ. J was trimmed by 5 bases and V by 8 bases; bases with no gene match: 1. This CDR3 spans 12 amino acids. The CDR3 bases are TGTGCCAGCCGACTAGCGGGAGATACGCAGTATTTT. Protein product: CASRLAGDTQYF.

The chain is built from TRBV2 and TRBJ2-6; no reliable D call. Per germline, CDR1 SNHLY and CDR2 FYNNEI. V was trimmed by 6 bases and J by 2 bases, leaving 8 bases between them. The CDR3 loop spans 14 amino acids. Here the CDR3 reads CASRGSTGANVLTF. The CDR3 DNA follows: TGTGCCAGCAGGGGAAGTACTGGGGCCAACGTCCTGACTTTC.

The chain employs TRBV10-3 and TRBJ2-5; a weak D match, TRBD1 (5 bases). The CDR3 totals 15 residues. Deletions cut 1 base from V and 2 bases from J, with 11 bases between. The V gene's germline CDR1 is ENHRY and CDR2 SYGVKD. This CDR3 is CAISEFRVGQETQYF. The CDR3 DNA reads TGTGCCATCAGTGAGTTCAGGGTCGGGCAAGAGACCCAGTACTTC.

For the CDR3, the DNA is TGTGCCAGCAGTGAAAGTCGTCGATCAGGGGTCCCCTACGAGCAGTACTTC. It codes for CASSESRRSGVPYEQYF. The chain uses TRBV6-1 and TRBJ2-7; tentative D call: TRBD1 (6 bases). The germline V and J ends were trimmed by 2 bases and 2 bases, with 19 bases remaining between them. CDR3 length equals 17 residues. Germline CDR1 reads MNHNS; CDR2 reads SASEGT.

In DNA, the CDR3 is TGTGCCAGCAGTGAAGACCAGGGGGTGACCCAGTACTTC. Translated: CASSEDQGVTQYF. This chain connects TRBV2 to TRBJ2-5, with 7 bases that match TRBD1. The CDR3 has 13 amino acids. Germline assignment: CDR1 SNHLY and CDR2 FYNNEI. The V gene end was trimmed by 1 base and the J gene end by 7 bases; junction bases not matched to a gene: 3.

This chain uses TRBV28 with TRBJ1-2; TRBD1 matches at 10 bases. Germline V lookup: CDR1 MDHEN, CDR2 SYDVKM. CDR3 size: 17 residues. The ends lost 6 bases at V and 4 bases at J; junction bases unmatched: 14. CDR3 nucleotides: TGTGCCAGCAGCCCCCCGGGACAGGGGTTTACCTCCTATGGCTACACCTTC. Translating gives CASSPPGQGFTSYGYTF.

This sequence joins TRBV29-1 and TRBJ2-1; D might be TRBD2 (6 bases). V dropped 4 bases and J dropped 7 bases, with 17 bases sitting between them. The CDR3 consists of 14 residues. Germline V CDR1 and CDR2: SQVTM, ANQGSEA. The CDR3 is CSVGGRDRRNEQFF. DNA of the CDR3: TGCAGCGTTGGAGGGCGGGACCGGAGGAATGAGCAGTTCTTC.

J is TRBJ2-7 and V is TRBV6-2 or TRBV6-3; D unresolved. V lost 2 bases and J 4 bases, leaving 6 bases between the germline ends. The germline V gene encodes CDR1 MNHEY and CDR2 SVGEGT. The CDR3 has 12 amino acids. Written as DNA, the CDR3 is TGTGCCAGCAGTTACGGGCAATACGAGCAGTACTTC. It codes for CASSYGQYEQYF.

The CDR3, as DNA: TGTGCCAGCAGCTTAAGTCGGGGTCAGCCCCAGCATTTT. This gives the protein CASSLSRGQPQHF. V usage is TRBV7-6 and J usage is TRBJ1-5; D is unclear. V was pared by 2 bases and J by 6 bases, with 8 bases between. Germline V gives CDR1 SGHVS, CDR2 FNYEAQ. This CDR3 comprises 13 residues.

There are a few counts of this clone. The chain employs TRBV28 and TRBJ2-6; possibly TRBD1 for D (5 bases). From germline, CDR1 is MDHEN and CDR2 SYDVKM. This CDR3 is 16 amino acids long. Trimming removed 5 bases from V and 2 bases from J, with 13 bases in between. For the CDR3, the DNA is TGTGCCAGCAGTAAAGGGGCCACAACTGGGGCCAACGTCCTGACTTTC. This gives the protein CASSKGATTGANVLTF.

J is TRBJ2-7 and V is TRBV28, with 8 bases matching TRBD1. From germline, CDR1 is MDHEN and CDR2 SYDVKM. The CDR3 has 15 amino acids. V was clipped by 3 bases and J by 6 bases; unmatched bases: 10. The CDR3 bases are TGTGCCAGCAGTTTGGGTGGTCAGGGGGCGGGCGAGCAGTACTTC. Its translation: CASSLGGQGAGEQYF.

The sample holds a few counts of this clone. The rearrangement uses TRBV4-1 and TRBJ2-2, with D uncertain. The germline gives CDR1 MGHRA, CDR2 YSYEKL. V shed 4 bases and J shed 4 bases, with 4 bases lying between them. The CDR3 has 12 amino acids. The CDR3 DNA follows: TGCGCCAGCAGCCGGTTCACCGGGGAGCTGTTTTTT. Residues: CASSRFTGELFF.

V and J are TRBV2 and TRBJ2-7, with D unresolved. The CDR3 is 14 residues long. Germline values: CDR1 SNHLY, CDR2 FYNNEI. With 4 bases removed from V and 6 bases from J, the gap between germline ends came to 16 bases. For the CDR3, the DNA is TGTGCCAGCAGTGGGTCGGTCGTACCCCTCGAGCAGTACTTC. Protein product: CASSGSVVPLEQYF.

This clone was seen at least ten times. For the CDR3, the DNA is TGTGCCAGCAGTTTACCCACGTACAATGAGCAGTTCTTC. This codes for CASSLPTYNEQFF. V usage is TRBV28 and J usage is TRBJ2-1, with D hard to call. CDR1 MDHEN and CDR2 SYDVKM come from the germline V gene. Deletions cut 2 bases from V and 4 bases from J, with 6 bases between. The length of the CDR3 is 13 residues.

This clone was recorded a few times. V is TRBV24-1 and J is TRBJ2-1, with 8 bases aligning to TRBD2. This CDR3 has 16 residues. Germline V gene lookup returns CDR1 KGHDR and CDR2 SFDVKD. The J segment lost 9 bases and the V segment lost 0 bases, leaving 9 bases of the junction unmatched. CDR3 DNA sequence: TGTGCCACCAGTGATTTGAGTCTAGCGGGTCGCGGTGAGCAGTTCTTC. Translated, it gives CATSDLSLAGRGEQFF.

This chain joins TRBV18 and TRBJ2-7; 8 positions agree with TRBD2. Germline CDR1 is KGHSH and CDR2 is LQKENI. There are 15 residues in the CDR3. J gave up 5 bases and V 0 bases, and 6 bases lay outside the gene matches. CDR3 bases: TGTGCCAGCTCACCACCTTTAGGACTAGCTAACGAGCAGTACTTC. Translated, it gives CASSPPLGLANEQYF.

This clone appeared a few times. The rearrangement links TRBV19 to TRBJ2-5, with no clear D. CDR1 LNHDA and CDR2 SQIVND come from the germline V gene (reference sequence). The CDR3 covers 16 residues. Deletions cut 7 bases from V and 2 bases from J, with 20 bases between. Here the CDR3 DNA reads TGTGCCAGTACTCCCTCCCGGGCCCCGCTACAAGAGACCCAGTACTTC. It specifies CASTPSRAPLQETQYF.

This chain joins TRBV5-1 and TRBJ2-3; TRBD2 is a possible D gene (5 bases). V lost 5 bases and J 0 bases, leaving 13 bases between the germline ends. The CDR3 covers 15 residues. Germline V gene sequence: CDR1 SGHRS, CDR2 YFSETQ. The CDR3 protein is CASRHEGRSTDTQYF. CDR3 nucleotide sequence: TGCGCCAGCAGGCACGAGGGTCGGAGCACAGATACGCAGTATTTT.